These 31 T cell receptor beta chains share one sample of origin, sequenced in a study of cytomegalovirus exposure and HLA in healthy donors. Both 60 Vbeta primers and 13 Jbeta primers went into the PCR. Profiling relied on immunoSEQ multiplex PCR, and the TCRdb table lists in-frame clones only, not all of them. The sample comprises tens of thousands of clones, 70% to 80% of which are singletons, and approximately 3.6% rests with the top ten. Material for sequencing was PBMCs. These receptors were collected from a woman in her thirties or forties in good health and CMV-seropositive.

This chain uses TRBV19 with TRBJ2-4; TRBD1 matches 10 bases. This CDR3 is built from 16 residues. Germline CDR1 and CDR2: LNHDA and SQIVND (reference sequence). The V segment lost 0 bases and the J segment 8 bases; nucleotides outside the gene matches: 7. For the CDR3, the DNA is TGTGCCAGTAGTATAGATGACAGGGGGCCGCGGGACATTCAGTACTTC. Encoded protein: CASSIDDRGPRDIQYF.

The chain uses TRBV19 and TRBJ1-2, with 7 nucleotides matching TRBD1. Germline-derived CDR1 and CDR2 are LNHDA and SQIVND (reference sequence). Unmatched junction bases numbered 8, after V lost 7 bases and J lost 0 bases. The CDR3 runs 15 residues. The CDR3 is CASTTGQVANYGYTF. In nucleotides, the CDR3 is TGTGCCAGTACCACCGGACAGGTAGCTAACTATGGCTACACCTTC. The full variable domain, rest sourced from reference TRBV19 and TRBJ1-2, is DGGITQSPKYLFRKEGQNVTLSCEQNLNHDAMYWYRQDPGQGLRLIYYSQIVNDFQKGDIAEGYSVSREKKESFPLTVTSAQKNPTAFYLCASTTGQVANYGYTFGSGTRLTVV.

The rearrangement uses TRBV9 and TRBJ2-7; 8 nucleotides agree with TRBD1. This CDR3 is built from 12 residues. Trimming took 2 bases from V and 6 from J; bases not matched to a gene: 1. Germline CDR1 and CDR2: SGDLS and YYNGEE. The chain's CDR3 is CASSVDRVEQYF. As DNA, the CDR3 is TGTGCCAGCAGCGTGGACAGGGTCGAGCAGTACTTC.

The chain is built from TRBV2 and TRBJ1-2; D gene uncertain. V lost 7 bases to trimming and J lost 8 bases, with 17 bases between them. The CDR3 contains 13 residues. Germline assignment: CDR1 SNHLY and CDR2 FYNNEI. As DNA, the CDR3 is TGTGCCAGCATCGGCGGAGGCTCTGGCGGCTACACCTTC. Protein product: CASIGGGSGGYTF.

The chain couples TRBV2 to TRBJ1-4; D is ambiguous. Germline V gives CDR1 SNHLY, CDR2 FYNNEI. The CDR3 covers 16 residues. Trimming pared 8 bases from V and 4 bases from J, leaving 20 bases between. As DNA, the CDR3 is TGTGCCAGCCGCGAGGGCGGACGTCCACTTAATGAAAAACTGTTTTTT. Residues: CASREGGRPLNEKLFF. Full variable domain (outside the CDR3, taken from reference TRBV2 and TRBJ1-4): EPEVTQTPSHQVTQMGQEVILRCVPISNHLYFYWYRQILGQKVEFLVSFYNNEISEKSEIFDDQFSVERPDGSNFTLKIRSTKLEDSAMYFCASREGGRPLNEKLFFGSGTQLSVL.

This sequence joins TRBV30 and TRBJ2-5; a possible D gene is TRBD1 (5 bases). The J call may not be correct, given that the DNA end is closer to TRBJ2-7. From germline, CDR1 is GTSNPN and CDR2 SVGIG (reference sequence). This CDR3 has 13 residues. The CDR3 coding sequence is TGTGCCTGGACTGTCGTAGGGGTTTTCGAGCAGTACTTC. This translates into CAWTVVGVFEQYF.

The chain joins TRBV19 to TRBJ1-1, with 8 bases identical to TRBD1. From germline, CDR1 is LNHDA and CDR2 SQIVND (reference sequence). With V trimmed by 5 bases and J by 0 bases, 8 bases remained unmatched. The CDR3 is 16 residues long. The CDR3 loop reads CASSVTGGTMNTEAFF. The CDR3 region has the DNA TGTGCCAGTAGTGTAACAGGGGGAACCATGAACACTGAAGCTTTCTTT.

The CDR3 sequence is CASSITGQPIYTEAFF. The CDR3 DNA follows: TGTGCCAGTAGTATAACGGGACAGCCCATATACACTGAAGCTTTCTTT. The V gene is TRBV19, the J gene TRBJ1-1; 7 bases line up with TRBD1. The J segment lost 3 bases and the V segment lost 2 bases, leaving 9 bases of the junction unmatched. CDR1 LNHDA and CDR2 SQIVND come from the germline V gene (reference sequence). This CDR3 spans 16 amino acids.

J is TRBJ1-3 and V is TRBV15; D is ambiguous. The CDR3 extends over 14 amino acids. Germline CDR1 and CDR2: LNHNV and YYDKDF (reference sequence). V was pared by 0 bases and J by 0 bases, with 3 bases between. CDR3 amino acids: CATSRDSSGNTIYF. In nucleotides, the CDR3 is TGTGCCACCAGCAGAGACAGCTCTGGAAACACCATATATTTT.

V and J are TRBV6-6 and TRBJ1-1; TRBD1 matches 8 bases. This CDR3 has 12 residues. Germline lookup yields CDR1 MNHNY and CDR2 SVGAGI (reference sequence). Losses at the gene ends were 5 bases for V and 6 bases for J; bases not matched to a gene: 2. CDR3 in amino acids: CASSATGAEAFF. The CDR3 DNA is TGTGCCAGCAGTGCGACAGGGGCTGAAGCTTTCTTT.

The chain links TRBV4-3 to TRBJ1-4; 11 bases fit TRBD1. The CDR3 is 14 residues long. Per the germline V gene, CDR1 is LGHNA and CDR2 is YSLEER. The trim removed 6 bases at V and 7 bases at J, leaving 4 bases unmatched. The CDR3 protein is CASSLGTGGEKLFF. CDR3 coding DNA: TGCGCCAGCAGTCTGGGGACAGGGGGTGAAAAACTGTTTTTT.

This clone has just a few counts. The rearrangement joins TRBV27 to TRBJ1-2; maybe TRBD1 (6 bases). Trimming took 3 bases from V and 8 from J, leaving 16 bases between them. The CDR3 is 14 residues long. Germline lookup yields CDR1 MNHEY and CDR2 SMNVEV (reference sequence). This CDR3 is CASSFSTGSRGYTF. The CDR3 DNA is TGTGCCAGCAGTTTTTCGACAGGATCAAGGGGCTACACCTTC.

This clone has a single count. This chain links TRBV2 with TRBJ2-5, with TRBD2 matching over 11 bases. The CDR3 spans 14 residues. V lost 7 bases, J lost 1 base, and 2 bases stayed unmatched. Germline V gene data show CDR1 as SNHLY and CDR2 as FYNNEI. The CDR3 DNA is TGTGCCAGCATGCTAGCGGGGGGCCAAGAGACCCAGTACTTC. Translation gives CASMLAGGQETQYF.

The chain employs TRBV28 and TRBJ2-6; 7 bases line up with TRBD1. The germline V gene encodes CDR1 MDHEN and CDR2 SYDVKM. The CDR3 has 19 amino acids. The V gene end was trimmed by 6 bases and the J gene end by 0 bases; junction bases not matched to a gene: 14. The CDR3 DNA is TGTGCCAGCAGCCGAGGTTACAGGGGCGAGAGCTCTGGGGCCAACGTCCTGACTTTC. This gives the protein CASSRGYRGESSGANVLTF. The variable domain in full, with the rest retrieved from reference TRBV28 and TRBJ2-6, is DVKVTQSSRYLVKRTGEKVFLECVQDMDHENMFWYRQDPGLGLRLIYFSYDVKMKEKGDIPEGYSVSREKKERFSLILESASTNQTSMYLCASSRGYRGESSGANVLTFGAGSRLTVL.

This sequence joins TRBV7-8 and TRBJ1-2; D ambiguous. The CDR3 sequence is 14 residues long. The germline V gene has CDR1 SGHVS and CDR2 FQNEAQ. Trimming took off 2 bases at V and 4 bases at J, with 11 bases between the two ends. The CDR3 protein is CASSLYGSSYGYTF. DNA for the CDR3: TGTGCCAGCAGCTTATATGGCAGTTCCTATGGCTACACCTTC.

This clone was observed once. The genes are TRBV5-1 and TRBJ2-5; TRBD2 aligns across 7 bases. CDR3 length equals 14 residues. V shed 1 base and J 4 bases; nucleotides not matched to a gene: 4. The germline CDR1 and CDR2 sequences are SGHRS and YFSETQ. This chain's CDR3 is CASSLPGGRETQYF. DNA for the CDR3: TGCGCCAGCAGCTTGCCCGGGGGGAGAGAGACCCAGTACTTC. The full variable domain, in which reference TRBV5-1 and TRBJ2-5 provide the parts outside the CDR3, is KAGVTQTPRYLIKTRGQQVTLSCSPISGHRSVSWYQQTPGQGLQFLFEYFSETQRNKGNFPGRFSGRQFSNSRSEMNVSTLELGDSALYLCASSLPGGRETQYFGPGTRLLVL.

This chain connects TRBV25-1 to TRBJ2-7; D is possibly TRBD2 (5 bases). The CDR3 runs to 12 residues. V lost 8 bases, J lost 4 bases, and 12 bases lay in between. Germline V gives CDR1 MGHDK, CDR2 SYGVNS. The CDR3 region is CASRAEGYEQYF. The CDR3 DNA is TGTGCCAGCCGGGCCGAGGGATACGAGCAGTACTTC.

The chain combines TRBV15 with TRBJ2-7, with D perhaps matching TRBD2 (5 bases). The germline V gene encodes CDR1 LNHNV and CDR2 YYDKDF (reference sequence). This CDR3 contains 15 residues. The CDR3 reads CATSLMRAETYEQYF. Written as DNA, the CDR3 is TGTGCAACCTCCCTTATGCGGGCAGAGACCTACGAGCAGTACTTC.

This chain joins TRBV11-3 and TRBJ2-3, with TRBD2 identical over 8 bases. This CDR3 is built from 17 residues. J lost 5 bases, V lost 4 bases, and 14 bases had no gene match. Germline V gene sequence: CDR1 SGHNT, CDR2 YENEEA. This chain's CDR3 is CASSSPSSGVQGDTQYF. In DNA, the CDR3 is TGTGCCAGCAGCTCCCCTAGTAGCGGGGTTCAGGGAGATACGCAGTATTTT.

The V and J genes are TRBV5-4 and TRBJ2-5; the match to TRBD1 covers 11 bases. Trimming took 6 bases from V and 5 from J; bases not matched to a gene: 12. The germline gives CDR1 SGHNT, CDR2 YYREEE (reference sequence). The CDR3 runs 16 residues. CDR3 DNA: TGTGCCAGCACCCGGGGCGGGACAGGGGGTAAGGAGACCCAGTACTTC. Translated, it gives CASTRGGTGGKETQYF.

This chain joins TRBV10-3 and TRBJ2-5; D is unresolved. Trimming took off 3 bases at V and 3 bases at J, with 8 bases between the two ends. This CDR3 has 13 amino acids. Germline V gene sequence: CDR1 ENHRY, CDR2 SYGVKD. This CDR3 is CAISDTAKETQYF. In DNA form, the CDR3 reads TGTGCCATCAGTGATACAGCTAAAGAGACCCAGTACTTC.

The J gene is TRBJ1-6, the V gene TRBV30; possible D gene TRBD1, 5 bases. The germline gives CDR1 GTSNPN, CDR2 SVGIG (reference sequence). Trimming took 2 bases from V and 5 from J, leaving 7 bases between them. The CDR3 loop spans 13 amino acids. The CDR3 DNA reads TGTGCCTGGAGTCAGGGAAATAATTCACCCCTCCACTTT. This encodes CAWSQGNNSPLHF.

The chain combines TRBV27 with TRBJ2-6, with no clear D. Per the germline V gene, CDR1 is MNHEY and CDR2 is SMNVEV (reference sequence). This CDR3 has 16 amino acids. Trimming removed 3 bases at V and 4 bases at J, with 13 bases between. This chain's CDR3 is CASSFGGAGGANVLTF. The CDR3 DNA reads TGTGCCAGCAGTTTCGGCGGAGCCGGGGGGGCCAACGTCCTGACTTTC. Filled out from reference TRBV27 and TRBJ2-6, the complete variable domain reads EAQVTQNPRYLITVTGKKLTVTCSQNMNHEYMSWYRQDPGLGLRQIYYSMNVEVTDKGDVPEGYKVSRKEKRNFPLILESPSPNQTSLYFCASSFGGAGGANVLTFGAGSRLTVL.

The chain combines TRBV27 with TRBJ1-2; the match to TRBD1 covers 7 bases. The CDR3 is made up of 15 amino acids. Looked up from germline, CDR1 is MNHEY and CDR2 is SMNVEV (reference sequence). V shed 11 bases and J 5 bases; nucleotides not matched to a gene: 17. CDR3 DNA: TGTGCCGCGATCAGTTTACAGGGGAACGCTTATGGCTACACCTTC. Amino acids: CAAISLQGNAYGYTF.

This clone was seen a few times. The chain's CDR3 is CASSLKEDTQYF. DNA of the CDR3: TGTGCCAGCAGCTTAAAAGAGGATACGCAGTATTTT. This chain uses TRBV7-6 with TRBJ2-3; D unresolved. Trimming took off 2 bases at V and 6 bases at J, with 6 bases between the two ends. CDR1 and CDR2 (germline): SGHVS, FNYEAQ. This CDR3 is built from 12 residues.

The rearrangement links TRBV19 to TRBJ2-2, with D possibly matching TRBD1 (5 bases). The V gene's germline CDR1 is LNHDA and CDR2 SQIVND (reference sequence). V lost 5 bases and J lost 3, with 13 bases in between. The CDR3 consists of 15 residues. The CDR3 region has the DNA TGTGCCAGTAGTCCCCAGGGTATGGACACCGGGGAGCTGTTTTTT. Its protein product is CASSPQGMDTGELFF.

The rearrangement joins TRBV30 to TRBJ1-4; D is ambiguous. The V end lost 0 bases, the J end lost 0 bases, and 11 bases lay between the germline ends. Germline V gene lookup returns CDR1 GTSNPN and CDR2 SVGIG (reference sequence). The CDR3 extends over 16 amino acids. The CDR3 region is CAWSVKPHATNEKLFF. The DNA of the CDR3 is TGTGCCTGGAGTGTGAAGCCGCATGCAACTAATGAAAAACTGTTTTTT.

The chain is built from TRBV5-4 and TRBJ1-3; 7 positions agree with TRBD1. From germline, CDR1 is SGHNT and CDR2 YYREEE (reference sequence). With 0 bases clipped from V and 0 bases from J, the junction kept 3 bases outside the gene matches. This CDR3 contains 16 residues. CDR3 loop: CASSLGQGYSGNTIYF. The DNA for the CDR3 is TGTGCCAGCAGCTTGGGACAGGGCTACTCTGGAAACACCATATATTTT.

This clone was seen a single time. The V gene is TRBV7-9, the J gene TRBJ2-7; 7 nucleotides line up with TRBD1. Trimming removed 1 base from V and 3 bases from J; junction bases left unmatched: 9. There are 16 residues in the CDR3. From germline, CDR1 is SEHNR and CDR2 FQNEAQ (reference sequence). CDR3 nucleotide sequence: TGTGCCAGCAGCTTAGAGACAGGGATAGGGGGCTACGAGCAGTACTTC. The encoded protein is CASSLETGIGGYEQYF.

This clone was observed a few times. The genes are TRBV5-1 and TRBJ2-1; 10 nucleotides match TRBD2. This CDR3 has 17 amino acids. The V gene end was trimmed by 3 bases and the J gene end by 6 bases; junction bases not matched to a gene: 12. Germline V gene lookup returns CDR1 SGHRS and CDR2 YFSETQ. CDR3 amino acids: CASSSIGGSGGLNEQFF. CDR3 coding DNA: TGCGCCAGCAGCTCCATTGGGGGTAGCGGGGGGCTCAATGAGCAGTTCTTC. The variable domain in full, completed from reference TRBV5-1 and TRBJ2-1, reads KAGVTQTPRYLIKTRGQQVTLSCSPISGHRSVSWYQQTPGQGLQFLFEYFSETQRNKGNFPGRFSGRQFSNSRSEMNVSTLELGDSALYLCASSSIGGSGGLNEQFFGPGTRLTVL.

This sequence joins TRBV5-1 and TRBJ2-1, with D maybe TRBD2 (5 bases). The CDR3 consists of 13 residues. Germline CDR1 and CDR2: SGHRS and YFSETQ. V was cut by 4 bases and J by 6 bases, with 11 bases left in between. CDR3 region: CASSPEGRNEQFF. CDR3 DNA: TGCGCCAGCAGCCCCGAGGGTCGCAATGAGCAGTTCTTC.